These T cell receptor beta chains were read from a single sample in a study of T cells in Graves' hyperthyroidism and ophthalmopathy. TCRdb reprocessed the multiplex PCR reads with MiXCR, giving one entry per CDR3 protein. The sample holds 480,000 or so distinct CDR3 sequences, 13% to 15% seen once. Sequencing input: blood. These TCRs come from a woman under 30 with Graves' hyperthyroidism. The CDR3 runs from the conserved cysteine through the conserved F or W. The order of the fields is clone size, V gene, J gene, D gene, CDR3 DNA, CDR3 protein. D genes are given only for firm matches. For some rows the clone size is stated as once, few or many, or as a class when expanded; others skip it.

clone_size: .; v_call: TRBV14; j_call: TRBJ2-6; d_call: TRBD1; cdr3_nt: TGTGCCAGCAGCCAAAGAGGACAGGGTATTGTTTCTGGGGCCAACGTCCTGACTTTC; cdr3_aa: CASSQRGQGIVSGANVLTF
clone_size: many; v_call: TRBV10-3; j_call: TRBJ2-2; d_call: TRBD2; cdr3_nt: TGTGCCATCAGCCTCGGAGCGGGAGAGTCCGGGGAGCTGTTTTTT; cdr3_aa: CAISLGAGESGELFF
clone_size: many; v_call: TRBV12-3/TRBV12-4; j_call: TRBJ1-2; d_call: .; cdr3_nt: TGTGCCAGCAGTCCTCCGGGCAGGAGCTACTATGGCTACACCTTC; cdr3_aa: CASSPPGRSYYGYTF
clone_size: many; v_call: TRBV2; j_call: TRBJ2-1; d_call: .; cdr3_nt: TGTGCCAGCAGTGAGGGCGACGAGGATGAGCAGTTCTTC; cdr3_aa: CASSEGDEDEQFF
clone_size: many; v_call: TRBV12-3/TRBV12-4; j_call: TRBJ2-1; d_call: .; cdr3_nt: TGTGCCAGCAGTTTTAGCCAGATGCATGGTCTCTACAATGAGCAGTTCTTC; cdr3_aa: CASSFSQMHGLYNEQFF
clone_size: many; v_call: TRBV30; j_call: TRBJ2-2; d_call: .; cdr3_nt: TGTGCCTGGAGCCCCCTCCGGAACACCGGGGAGCTGTTTTTT; cdr3_aa: CAWSPLRNTGELFF
clone_size: .; v_call: TRBV7-3; j_call: TRBJ2-1; d_call: TRBD2; cdr3_nt: TGTGCCAGCAGCTCACTAGCGGGAGGGTCCTACAATGAGCAGTTCTTC; cdr3_aa: CASSSLAGGSYNEQFF
clone_size: many; v_call: TRBV19; j_call: TRBJ1-5; d_call: .; cdr3_nt: TGTGCCAGTAGTATCGCGGACAGAAATAATCAGCCCCAGCATTTT; cdr3_aa: CASSIADRNNQPQHF
clone_size: many; v_call: TRBV12-3/TRBV12-4; j_call: TRBJ1-1; d_call: .; cdr3_nt: TGTGCCAGCAGTTTACCCTCCCGAGGTGGAGGCACTGAAGCTTTCTTT; cdr3_aa: CASSLPSRGGGTEAFF
clone_size: many; v_call: TRBV2; j_call: TRBJ2-5; d_call: .; cdr3_nt: TGTGCCAGCAGGCAAACTGGGGGAGAGACCCAGTACTTC; cdr3_aa: CASRQTGGETQYF
clone_size: few; v_call: TRBV9; j_call: TRBJ1-3; d_call: .; cdr3_nt: TGTGCCAGCAGCGAAAGACAGAAAGGCGGAAACACCATATATTTT; cdr3_aa: CASSERQKGGNTIYF
clone_size: many; v_call: TRBV6-1; j_call: TRBJ2-3; d_call: TRBD1; cdr3_nt: TGTGCCAGCAGTGACCCAGGGGGTACAAGCACAGATACGCAGTATTTT; cdr3_aa: CASSDPGGTSTDTQYF
clone_size: .; v_call: TRBV18; j_call: TRBJ1-2; d_call: .; cdr3_nt: TGTGCCAGCTCCCGGGAGCAGGGTAGTGATGGCTACACCTTC; cdr3_aa: CASSREQGSDGYTF
clone_size: many; v_call: TRBV7-9; j_call: TRBJ2-7; d_call: TRBD1; cdr3_nt: TGTGCCAGCGGGACAGGGGAGCTCCACGAGCAGTACTTC; cdr3_aa: CASGTGELHEQYF
clone_size: many; v_call: TRBV30; j_call: TRBJ2-7; d_call: .; cdr3_nt: TGTGCCTGGGTGACGTCCTACGAGCAGTACTTC; cdr3_aa: CAWVTSYEQYF
clone_size: many; v_call: TRBV19; j_call: TRBJ2-7; d_call: .; cdr3_nt: TGTGCCAGTAGTACCGGGACACCCTCCTACGAGCAGTACTTC; cdr3_aa: CASSTGTPSYEQYF
clone_size: few; v_call: TRBV6-1; j_call: TRBJ1-5; d_call: .; cdr3_nt: TGTGCCAGCAGCCGTTACTCTCGGAGTTATAGCAATCAGCCCCAGCATTTT; cdr3_aa: CASSRYSRSYSNQPQHF
clone_size: few; v_call: TRBV6-2/TRBV6-3; j_call: TRBJ1-1; d_call: TRBD1; cdr3_nt: TGTGCCAGCAGCAGACAGGGGCGGTGGGGCACTGAAGCTTTCTTT; cdr3_aa: CASSRQGRWGTEAFF
clone_size: .; v_call: TRBV19; j_call: TRBJ2-7; d_call: .; cdr3_nt: TGTGCCAGTATCCCACAGGGTCCGAGTTCCTACGAGCAGTACTTC; cdr3_aa: CASIPQGPSSYEQYF
clone_size: few; v_call: TRBV19; j_call: TRBJ2-1; d_call: TRBD2; cdr3_nt: TGTGCCAGTAGGGTCGGGACTAACAACAAATGGTACAATGAGCAGTTCTTC; cdr3_aa: CASRVGTNNKWYNEQFF
clone_size: .; v_call: TRBV7-3; j_call: TRBJ1-1; d_call: TRBD1; cdr3_nt: TGTGCCAGCAGCGATAGTACGACAGGGCGGACTGAAGCTTTCTTT; cdr3_aa: CASSDSTTGRTEAFF
clone_size: many; v_call: TRBV6-1; j_call: TRBJ2-5; d_call: TRBD2; cdr3_nt: TGTGCCAGCATTATGGTAGCGGGTCAAGAGACCCAGTACTTC; cdr3_aa: CASIMVAGQETQYF
clone_size: many; v_call: TRBV29-1; j_call: TRBJ1-5; d_call: .; cdr3_nt: TGCAGCGTTGAACTTGGGGGGTCTGATCAGCCCCAGCATTTT; cdr3_aa: CSVELGGSDQPQHF
clone_size: many; v_call: TRBV11-2; j_call: TRBJ2-1; d_call: .; cdr3_nt: TGTGCCAGCAGCTTAGAAGGGGAGAAGAAATACAATGAGCAGTTCTTC; cdr3_aa: CASSLEGEKKYNEQFF
clone_size: many; v_call: TRBV12-3/TRBV12-4; j_call: TRBJ1-2; d_call: .; cdr3_nt: TGTGCCAGCACTCCCGACGGGTATGGCTACACCTTC; cdr3_aa: CASTPDGYGYTF
clone_size: few; v_call: TRBV12-3/TRBV12-4; j_call: TRBJ2-1; d_call: .; cdr3_nt: TGTGCCAGCAGTTTGGGGGCCATGTTCTTC; cdr3_aa: CASSLGAMFF
clone_size: many; v_call: TRBV5-1; j_call: TRBJ2-3; d_call: .; cdr3_nt: TGCGCCAGCAGCTTTCCACAGGGTAGCACAGATACGCAGTATTTT; cdr3_aa: CASSFPQGSTDTQYF
clone_size: few; v_call: TRBV11-3; j_call: TRBJ2-5; d_call: .; cdr3_nt: TGTGCCAGCAGTTCACGGGGGCCCCAAGAGACCCAGTACTTC; cdr3_aa: CASSSRGPQETQYF